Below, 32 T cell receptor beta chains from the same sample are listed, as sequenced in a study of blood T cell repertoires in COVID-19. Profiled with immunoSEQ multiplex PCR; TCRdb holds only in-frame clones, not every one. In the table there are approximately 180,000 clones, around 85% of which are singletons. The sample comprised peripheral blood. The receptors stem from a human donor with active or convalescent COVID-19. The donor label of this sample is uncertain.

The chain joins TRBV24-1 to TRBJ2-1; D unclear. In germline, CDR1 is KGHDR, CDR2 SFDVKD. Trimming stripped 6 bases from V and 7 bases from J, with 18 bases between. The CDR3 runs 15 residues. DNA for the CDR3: TGTGCCACCAGTTCCCTTAGAATGAGTAAAAATGAGCAGTTCTTC. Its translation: CATSSLRMSKNEQFF.

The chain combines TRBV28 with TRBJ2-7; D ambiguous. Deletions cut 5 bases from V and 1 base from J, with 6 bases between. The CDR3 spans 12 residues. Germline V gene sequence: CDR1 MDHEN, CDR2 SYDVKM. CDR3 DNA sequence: TGTGCCAGCAGTGAGGCTTCCTACGAGCAGTACTTC. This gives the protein CASSEASYEQYF.

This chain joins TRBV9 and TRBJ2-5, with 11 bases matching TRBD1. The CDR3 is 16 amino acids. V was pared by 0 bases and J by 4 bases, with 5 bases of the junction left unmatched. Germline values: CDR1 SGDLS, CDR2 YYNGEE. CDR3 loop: CASSVGGTGGGETQYF. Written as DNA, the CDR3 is TGTGCCAGCAGCGTAGGAGGGACAGGGGGTGGAGAGACCCAGTACTTC.

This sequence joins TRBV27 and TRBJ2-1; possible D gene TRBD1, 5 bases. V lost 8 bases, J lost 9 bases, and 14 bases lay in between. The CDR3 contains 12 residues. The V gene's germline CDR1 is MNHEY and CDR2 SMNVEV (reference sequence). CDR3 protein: CASGQLRGEQFF. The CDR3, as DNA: TGTGCCAGCGGACAACTAAGGGGTGAGCAGTTCTTC.

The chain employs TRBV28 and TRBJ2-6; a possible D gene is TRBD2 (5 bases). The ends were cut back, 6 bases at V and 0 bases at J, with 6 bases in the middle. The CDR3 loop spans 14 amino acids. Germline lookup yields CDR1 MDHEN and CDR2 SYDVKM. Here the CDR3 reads CASSRGSGANVLTF. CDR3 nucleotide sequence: TGTGCCAGCAGCCGGGGCTCTGGGGCCAACGTCCTGACTTTC.

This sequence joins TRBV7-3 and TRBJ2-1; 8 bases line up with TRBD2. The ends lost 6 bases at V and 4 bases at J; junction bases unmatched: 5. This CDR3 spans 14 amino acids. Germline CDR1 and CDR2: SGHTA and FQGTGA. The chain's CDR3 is CASSRGGRYNEQFF. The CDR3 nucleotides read TGTGCCAGCAGTCGGGGGGGCCGGTACAATGAGCAGTTCTTC.

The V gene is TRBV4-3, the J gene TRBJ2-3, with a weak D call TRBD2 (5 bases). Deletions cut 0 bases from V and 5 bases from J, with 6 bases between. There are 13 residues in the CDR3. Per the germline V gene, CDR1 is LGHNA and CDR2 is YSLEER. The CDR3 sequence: CASSQDRGDTQYF. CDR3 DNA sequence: TGCGCCAGCAGCCAAGATCGGGGAGATACGCAGTATTTT.

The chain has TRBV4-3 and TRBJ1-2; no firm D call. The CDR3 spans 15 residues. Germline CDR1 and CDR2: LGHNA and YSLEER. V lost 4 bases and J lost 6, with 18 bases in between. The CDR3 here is CASSPAGEGWDGYTF. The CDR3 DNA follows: TGCGCCAGCAGCCCCGCGGGAGAGGGTTGGGATGGCTACACCTTC.

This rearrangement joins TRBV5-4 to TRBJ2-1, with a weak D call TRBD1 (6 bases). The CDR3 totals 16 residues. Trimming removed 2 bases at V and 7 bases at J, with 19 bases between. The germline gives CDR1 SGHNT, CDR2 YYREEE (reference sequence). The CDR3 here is CASSLSLTTGQNEQFF. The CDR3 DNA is TGTGCCAGCAGCTTATCCCTAACGACAGGACAAAATGAGCAGTTCTTC.

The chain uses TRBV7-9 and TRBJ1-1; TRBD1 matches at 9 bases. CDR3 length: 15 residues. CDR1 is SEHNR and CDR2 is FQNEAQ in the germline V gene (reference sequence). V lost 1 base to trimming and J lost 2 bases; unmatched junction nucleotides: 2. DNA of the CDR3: TGTGCCAGCAGCTTAGGGGGACAGGGAAACACTGAAGCTTTCTTT. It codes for CASSLGGQGNTEAFF. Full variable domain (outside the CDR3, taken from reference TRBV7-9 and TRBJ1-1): DTGVSQNPRHKITKRGQNVTFRCDPISEHNRLYWYRQTLGQGPEFLTYFQNEAQLEKSRLLSDRFSAERPKGSFSTLEIQRTEQGDSAMYLCASSLGGQGNTEAFFGQGTRLTVV.

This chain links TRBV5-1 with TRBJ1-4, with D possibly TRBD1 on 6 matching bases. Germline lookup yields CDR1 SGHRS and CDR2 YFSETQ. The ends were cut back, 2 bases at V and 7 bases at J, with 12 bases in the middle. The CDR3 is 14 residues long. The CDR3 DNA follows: TGCGCCAGCAGCTTTGTACCAGGGGTTGAAAAACTGTTTTTT. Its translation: CASSFVPGVEKLFF.

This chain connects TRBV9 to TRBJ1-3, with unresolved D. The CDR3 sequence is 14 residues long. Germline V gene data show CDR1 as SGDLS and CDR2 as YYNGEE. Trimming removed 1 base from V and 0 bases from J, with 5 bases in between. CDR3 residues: CASSVKLSGNTIYF. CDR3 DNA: TGTGCCAGCAGCGTAAAACTCTCTGGAAACACCATATATTTT. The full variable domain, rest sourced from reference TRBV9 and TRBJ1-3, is DSGVTQTPKHLITATGQRVTLRCSPRSGDLSVYWYQQSLDQGLQFLIQYYNGEERAKGNILERFSAQQFPDLHSELNLSSLELGDSALYFCASSVKLSGNTIYFGEGSWLTVV.

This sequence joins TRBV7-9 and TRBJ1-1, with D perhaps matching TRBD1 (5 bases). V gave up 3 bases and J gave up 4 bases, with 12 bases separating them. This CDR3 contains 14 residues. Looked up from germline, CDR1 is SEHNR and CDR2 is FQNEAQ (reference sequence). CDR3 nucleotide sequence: TGTGCCAGCAGCTTCCCCTCAAGGGGCACTGAAGCTTTCTTT. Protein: CASSFPSRGTEAFF.

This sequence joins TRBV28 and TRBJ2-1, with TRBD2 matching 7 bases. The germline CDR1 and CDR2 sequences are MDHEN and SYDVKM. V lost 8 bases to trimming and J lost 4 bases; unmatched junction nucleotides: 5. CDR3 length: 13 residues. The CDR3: CASAGGTYNEQFF. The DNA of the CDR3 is TGTGCCAGCGCCGGGGGGACTTACAATGAGCAGTTCTTC.

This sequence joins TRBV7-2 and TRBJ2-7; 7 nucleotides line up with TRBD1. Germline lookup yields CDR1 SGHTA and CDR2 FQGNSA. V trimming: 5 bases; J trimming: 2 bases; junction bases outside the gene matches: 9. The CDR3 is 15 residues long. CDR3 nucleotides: TGTGCCAGCAGCCCCCATGGACAGGTCCCCTACGAGCAGTACTTC. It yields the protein CASSPHGQVPYEQYF.

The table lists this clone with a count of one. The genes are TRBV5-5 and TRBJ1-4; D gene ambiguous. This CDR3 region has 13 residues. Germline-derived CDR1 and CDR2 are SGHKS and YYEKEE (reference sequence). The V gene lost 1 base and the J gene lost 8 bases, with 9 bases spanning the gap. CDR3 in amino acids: CASSLYYTEKLFF. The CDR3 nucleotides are TGTGCCAGCAGCTTGTATTACACAGAAAAACTGTTTTTT.

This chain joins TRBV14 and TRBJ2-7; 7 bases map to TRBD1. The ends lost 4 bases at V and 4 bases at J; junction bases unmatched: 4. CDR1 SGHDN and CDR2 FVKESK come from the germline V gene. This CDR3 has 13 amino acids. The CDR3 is CASSPGQRYEQYF. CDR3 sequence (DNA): TGTGCCAGCAGCCCGGGACAGCGATACGAGCAGTACTTC. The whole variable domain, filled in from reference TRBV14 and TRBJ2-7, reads EAGVTQFPSHSVIEKGQTVTLRCDPISGHDNLYWYRRVMGKEIKFLLHFVKESKQDESGMPNNRFLAERTGGTYSTLKVQPAELEDSGVYFCASSPGQRYEQYFGPGTRLTVT.

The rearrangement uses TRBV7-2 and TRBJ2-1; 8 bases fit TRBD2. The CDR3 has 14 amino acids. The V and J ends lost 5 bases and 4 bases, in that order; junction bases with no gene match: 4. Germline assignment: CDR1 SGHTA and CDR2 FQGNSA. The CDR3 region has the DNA TGTGCCAGCAGCCCGCTAGCGGGTTACAATGAGCAGTTCTTC. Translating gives CASSPLAGYNEQFF.

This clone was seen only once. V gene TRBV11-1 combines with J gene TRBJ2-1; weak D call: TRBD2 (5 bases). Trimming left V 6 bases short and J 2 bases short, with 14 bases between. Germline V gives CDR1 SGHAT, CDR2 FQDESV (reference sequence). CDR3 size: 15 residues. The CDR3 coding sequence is TGTGCCAGCAGAACCGGGATCCATCCCTACAATGAGCAGTTCTTC. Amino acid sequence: CASRTGIHPYNEQFF.

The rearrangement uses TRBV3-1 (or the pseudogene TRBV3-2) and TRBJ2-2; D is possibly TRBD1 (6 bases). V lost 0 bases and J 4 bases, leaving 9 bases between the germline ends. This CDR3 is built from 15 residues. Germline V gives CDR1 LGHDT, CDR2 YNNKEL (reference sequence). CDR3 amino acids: CASSQDLRGTGELFF. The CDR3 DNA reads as TGTGCCAGCAGCCAAGATCTCAGGGGCACCGGGGAGCTGTTTTTT.

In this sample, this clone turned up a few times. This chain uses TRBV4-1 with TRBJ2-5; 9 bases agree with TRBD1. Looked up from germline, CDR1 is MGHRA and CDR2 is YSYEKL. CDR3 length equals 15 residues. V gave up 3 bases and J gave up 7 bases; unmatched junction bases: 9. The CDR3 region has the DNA TGCGCCAGCAGCCAGCCGGGACAGGGACGCCGGACCCAGTACTTC. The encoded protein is CASSQPGQGRRTQYF.

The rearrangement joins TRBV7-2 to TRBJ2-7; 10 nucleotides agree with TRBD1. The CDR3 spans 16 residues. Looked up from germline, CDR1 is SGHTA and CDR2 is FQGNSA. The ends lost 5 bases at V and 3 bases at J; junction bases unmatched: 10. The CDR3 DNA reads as TGTGCCAGCAGCCCCGAGGGGACAGGGGCGTTCTACGAGCAGTACTTC. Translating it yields CASSPEGTGAFYEQYF.

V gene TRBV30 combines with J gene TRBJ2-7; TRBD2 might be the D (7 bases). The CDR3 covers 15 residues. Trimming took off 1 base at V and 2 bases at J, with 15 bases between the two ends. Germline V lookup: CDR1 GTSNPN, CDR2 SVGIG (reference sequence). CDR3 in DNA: TGTGCCTGGAGTGCCGAAGGGGGGGGGCCCTACGAGCAGTACTTC. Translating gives CAWSAEGGGPYEQYF.

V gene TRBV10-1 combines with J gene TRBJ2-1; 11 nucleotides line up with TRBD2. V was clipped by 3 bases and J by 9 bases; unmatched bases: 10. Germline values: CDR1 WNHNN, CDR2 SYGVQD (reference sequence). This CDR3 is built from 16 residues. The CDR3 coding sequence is TGCGCCAGCAGTGACCACCTGCTAGCGGGAGGTAGTGAGCAGTTCTTC. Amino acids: CASSDHLLAGGSEQFF.

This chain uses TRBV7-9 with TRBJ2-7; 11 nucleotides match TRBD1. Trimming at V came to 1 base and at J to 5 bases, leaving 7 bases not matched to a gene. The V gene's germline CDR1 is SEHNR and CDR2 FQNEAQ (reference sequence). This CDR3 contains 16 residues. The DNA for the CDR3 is TGTGCCAGCAGCTTAGGATCCGGGACAGGGGGAGACGAGCAGTACTTC. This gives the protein CASSLGSGTGGDEQYF.

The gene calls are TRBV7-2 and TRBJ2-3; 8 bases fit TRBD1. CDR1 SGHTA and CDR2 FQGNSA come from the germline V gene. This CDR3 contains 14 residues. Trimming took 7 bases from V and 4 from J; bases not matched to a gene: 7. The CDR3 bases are TGTGCCAGCACCAAAATGGACAGGGCAGATACGCAGTATTTT. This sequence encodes CASTKMDRADTQYF.

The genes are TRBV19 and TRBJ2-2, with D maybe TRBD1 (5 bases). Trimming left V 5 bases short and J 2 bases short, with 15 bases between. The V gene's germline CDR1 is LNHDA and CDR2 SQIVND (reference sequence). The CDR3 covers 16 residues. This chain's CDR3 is CASSLPKGINTGELFF. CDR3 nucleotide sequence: TGTGCCAGTAGTCTCCCGAAGGGGATTAACACCGGGGAGCTGTTTTTT.

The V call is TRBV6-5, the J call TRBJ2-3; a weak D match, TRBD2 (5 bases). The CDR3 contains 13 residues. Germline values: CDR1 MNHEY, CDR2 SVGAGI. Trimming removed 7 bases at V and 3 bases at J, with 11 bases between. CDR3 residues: CASTTPGTDTQYF. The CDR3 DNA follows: TGTGCCAGCACAACCCCGGGGACAGATACGCAGTATTTT.

The DNA for the CDR3 is TGTGCCAGCAGCTTAAGGTCTCCTCAGGGCCACACCTCTGGGGCCAACGTCCTGACTTTC. Translating it yields CASSLRSPQGHTSGANVLTF. V and J are TRBV7-3 and TRBJ2-6; perhaps TRBD1 as D (5 bases). The CDR3 extends over 20 amino acids. Trimming took 1 base from V and 0 from J, leaving 19 bases between them. Germline V gene lookup returns CDR1 SGHTA and CDR2 FQGTGA.

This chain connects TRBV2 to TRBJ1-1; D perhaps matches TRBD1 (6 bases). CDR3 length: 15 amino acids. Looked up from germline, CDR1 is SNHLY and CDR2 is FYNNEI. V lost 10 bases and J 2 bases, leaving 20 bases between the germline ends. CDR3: CATALGGGGNTEAFF. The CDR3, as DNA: TGTGCCACTGCCCTTGGGGGCGGTGGAAACACTGAAGCTTTCTTT.

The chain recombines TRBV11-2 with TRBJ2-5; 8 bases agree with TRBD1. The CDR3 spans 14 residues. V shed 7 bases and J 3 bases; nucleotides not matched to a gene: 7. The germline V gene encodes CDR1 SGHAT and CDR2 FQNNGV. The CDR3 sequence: CASTSRGLEETQYF. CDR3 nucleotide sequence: TGTGCCAGCACCTCCAGGGGGCTAGAAGAGACCCAGTACTTC. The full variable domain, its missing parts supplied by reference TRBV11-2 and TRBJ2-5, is EAGVAQSPRYKIIEKRQSVAFWCNPISGHATLYWYQQILGQGPKLLIQFQNNGVVDDSQLPKDRFSAERLKGVDSTLKIQPAKLEDSAVYLCASTSRGLEETQYFGPGTRLLVL.

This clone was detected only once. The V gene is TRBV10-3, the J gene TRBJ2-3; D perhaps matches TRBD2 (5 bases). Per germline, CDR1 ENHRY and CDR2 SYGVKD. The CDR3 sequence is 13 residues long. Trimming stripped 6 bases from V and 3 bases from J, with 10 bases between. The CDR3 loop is CAIREAVTDTQYF. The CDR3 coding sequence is TGTGCCATCAGAGAAGCGGTGACAGATACGCAGTATTTT.